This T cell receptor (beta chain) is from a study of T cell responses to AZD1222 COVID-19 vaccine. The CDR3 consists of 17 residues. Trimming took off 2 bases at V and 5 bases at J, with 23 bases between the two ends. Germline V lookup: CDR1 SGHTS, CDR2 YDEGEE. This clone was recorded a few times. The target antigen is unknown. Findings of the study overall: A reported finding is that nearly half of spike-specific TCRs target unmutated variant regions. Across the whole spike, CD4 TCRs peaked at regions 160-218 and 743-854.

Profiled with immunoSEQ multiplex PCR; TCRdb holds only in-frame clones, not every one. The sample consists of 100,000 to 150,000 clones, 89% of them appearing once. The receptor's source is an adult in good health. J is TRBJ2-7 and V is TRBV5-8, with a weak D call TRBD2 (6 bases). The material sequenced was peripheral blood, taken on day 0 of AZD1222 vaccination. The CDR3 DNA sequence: TGTGCCAGCAGCTTACGGCCCCGGGGAGGTGTGGGACACGAGCAGTACTTC. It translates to CASSLRPRGGVGHEQYF.